The clone carrying this T cell receptor (beta chain) was picked up many times. Its cognate antigen is unknown. These data belong to a study of T cell repertoires in cytomegalovirus infection. Study-level background: Newly reported HLA-C-restricted and thoroughly characterized HLA-B-restricted CMV epitopes were employed. Matching HLA type and CMV infection were both indicated by public TCR beta signatures.

The CDR3 has 15 amino acids. Deletions cut 3 bases from V and 4 bases from J, with 19 bases between. Per the germline V gene, CDR1 is DFQATT and CDR2 is SNEGSKA (reference sequence). TCRdb fed the reads into MiXCR, producing one record per CDR3 protein. The data contain some 130,000 distinct CDR3 sequences, roughly a third of them seen just once; the ten biggest clones take up 45% to 55%. This sample comprised CD8+ T cells from cultured PBMCs, obtained from culture after CMV antigen stimulation. This receptor was obtained from a human donor in good health (CMV status not recorded). Some clones in this sample may be carry-over from other donors' samples. The V call is TRBV20-1, the J call TRBJ2-7, with D perhaps TRBD1 or TRBD2 (5 bases each). CDR3 sequence: CSASSSGQQNYEQYF. CDR3 coding DNA: TGCAGTGCTAGTTCATCGGGGCAACAGAATTACGAGCAGTACTTC.